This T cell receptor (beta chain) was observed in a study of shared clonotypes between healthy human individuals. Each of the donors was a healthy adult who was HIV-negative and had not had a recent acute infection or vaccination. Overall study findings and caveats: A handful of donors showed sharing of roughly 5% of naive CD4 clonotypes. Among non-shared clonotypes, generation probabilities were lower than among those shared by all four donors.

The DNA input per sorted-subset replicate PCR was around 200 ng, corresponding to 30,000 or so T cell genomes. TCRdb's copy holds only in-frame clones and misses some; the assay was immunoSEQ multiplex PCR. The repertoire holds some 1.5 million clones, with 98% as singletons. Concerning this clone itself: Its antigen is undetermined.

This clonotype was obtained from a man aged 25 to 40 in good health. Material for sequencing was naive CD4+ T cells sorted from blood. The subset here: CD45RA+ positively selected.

The CDR3 DNA is TGTGCCAGCAGCTTAGCGCGATCCAGAGTTACGCATCAGCCCCAGCATTTT. This sequence encodes CASSLARSRVTHQPQHF. The rearrangement uses TRBV7-2 and TRBJ1-5; D unclear. Germline values: CDR1 SGHTA, CDR2 FQGNSA. CDR3 length: 17 residues. V lost 0 bases to trimming and J lost 5 bases, with 17 bases between them.